This TCR beta chain came from a study of OX40 agonist ivuxolimab in advanced cancers. The CDR3 is 16 amino acids. V lost 5 bases, J lost 4 bases, and 8 bases stayed unmatched. CDR1 is SNHLY, CDR2 FYNNEI, per germline. Here immunoSEQ multiplex PCR was the method, and the copy in TCRdb shows in-frame clones only, minus some. The sample carries around 30,000 clones, 80% recorded once. V usage is TRBV2 and J usage is TRBJ1-4; TRBD1 matches 9 bases. The specimen comprised CD4+ or CD8+ T cells sorted from blood, sampled in a trial of the OX40 agonist ivuxolimab. The receptor was isolated from an adult with an advanced solid tumor such as melanoma, head and neck, liver or kidney cancer. The CDR3 here is CASSTDRGELNEKLFF. In nucleotides, the CDR3 is TGTGCCAGCAGTACAGACAGGGGGGAACTTAATGAAAAACTGTTTTTT.